The present T cell receptor (beta chain) was sequenced within a study of response to subunit inactivated influenza vaccine (dated by TCRdb to the late 2010s). Background on the whole study: The study used deep quantitative T cell receptor repertoire profiling to track responses to a trivalent subunit inactivated influenza vaccine. Paper-wide results and their limitations: The authors proposed that each seasonal influenza vaccination may bring in only a limited number of new T cells.

This clonotype was seen only once. Its antigen target is currently unknown. The junction shows a germline mismatch at one end, possibly a read error. Library preparation employed RT-PCR. Sequencing was performed on an Illumina HiSeq 2500. The public reads were quality trimmed at Q25 with fastp and then assembled into clones with MiXCR by TCRdb, keeping productive beta chains. Rows matching on CDR3 protein sequence are summarized as one entry with the most common DNA and genes. The sample records 300,000 to 350,000 distinct CDR3 sequences, 22% of which are singletons. About a tenth of the sample comes from the top ten. The CDR3 numbers 15 residues from cysteine through phenylalanine. Only the CDR3 part of the read is kept: 45 bases, read in frame from the first base.

The chain employs TRBV12-3 or TRBV12-4 and TRBJ2-1, with 7 bases in between that match TRBD1. The sequenced sample was PBMCs from blood, obtained approximately 20 months after vaccination. The clonotype comes from a man between 50 and 75 years old who received an inactivated influenza vaccine. Donor details come from another sample of the same person, matched by shared clones. The DNA is TGTGCCGGCAGTCCGACAGGGAACTCCTACAATGAGCAGTTCTTC. This codes for CAGSPTGNSYNEQFF.